This TCR beta chain is from a study of blood T cell repertoires in COVID-19. Study-level background: Researchers got acute and convalescent COVID-19 samples from the United States, Italy and Spain. T cells, B-cell-depleted T cells, or PBMCs supplied cDNA or gDNA.

Between the trimmed V and J ends, which lost 4 bases and 1 base, there was a span of 7 bases. This CDR3 comprises 13 residues. Germline V CDR1 and CDR2: LNHDA, SQIVND (reference sequence). As handled by the study authors: It was from reference gene primer amplification that nucleated cell counts were estimated. TCRdb's table, derived via immunoSEQ multiplex PCR, lists solely in-frame clones and lacks some. V, J and clone size are those of that table, while D and trimming were read from the DNA. Of 200,000 to 300,000 clones in the sample, roughly 80% were seen once. This clone was recorded a few times.

The chain recombines TRBV19 with TRBJ1-1; D gene uncertain. Specimen: peripheral blood. The TCR originated in a woman aged 55 to 70 with active or convalescent COVID-19. The CDR3 nucleotides are TGTGCCAGTAGTAAACATCGGAACACTGAAGCTTTCTTT. Its translation: CASSKHRNTEAFF.